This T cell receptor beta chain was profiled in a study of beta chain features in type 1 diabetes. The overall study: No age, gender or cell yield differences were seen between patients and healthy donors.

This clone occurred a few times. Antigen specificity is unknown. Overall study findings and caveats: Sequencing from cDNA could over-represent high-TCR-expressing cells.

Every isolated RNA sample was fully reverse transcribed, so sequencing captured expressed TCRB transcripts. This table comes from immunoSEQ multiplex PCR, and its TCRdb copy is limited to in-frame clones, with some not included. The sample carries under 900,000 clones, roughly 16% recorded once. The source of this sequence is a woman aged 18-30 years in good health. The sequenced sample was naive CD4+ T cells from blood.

CDR3 nucleotide sequence: TGTGCCAGCTCGACCGCGCATGAGCAGTTCTTC. It yields the protein CASSTAHEQFF. The rearrangement uses TRBV27 and TRBJ2-1; no clear D. V dropped 8 bases and J dropped 8 bases, with 10 bases sitting between them. CDR1 and CDR2 (germline): MNHEY, SMNVEV (reference sequence). This CDR3 spans 11 amino acids.